These 32 T cell receptor beta chains share one sample of origin, sequenced in a study of blood T cell repertoires in COVID-19. Only in-frame clones appear in the TCRdb table, and some are missing; sequencing was by immunoSEQ multiplex PCR. Among more than 95,000 clones listed, 70% to 85% were seen once. Material: peripheral blood. The receptors were sampled from a woman of 80 years or more with active or convalescent COVID-19.

The chain is built from TRBV2 and TRBJ1-2, with D perhaps matching TRBD1 (5 bases). The length of the CDR3 is 14 residues. V was pared by 6 bases and J by 2 bases, with 13 bases between. Germline V gene data show CDR1 as SNHLY and CDR2 as FYNNEI. The CDR3 sequence is CASRKTVTNYGYTF. The CDR3 DNA sequence: TGTGCCAGCAGGAAGACAGTCACCAACTATGGCTACACCTTC.

This clone was found a few times. The CDR3 sequence: CASSVRTSGSIGAGELFF. For the CDR3, the DNA is TGCGCCAGCAGCGTAAGGACTAGCGGGAGTATAGGGGCCGGGGAGCTGTTTTTT. The rearrangement uses TRBV5-1 and TRBJ2-2, with 13 bases that match TRBD2. Germline CDR1 reads SGHRS; CDR2 reads YFSETQ. V trimming: 4 bases; J trimming: 6 bases; junction bases outside the gene matches: 12. The CDR3 is 18 residues long.

The chain employs TRBV7-9 and TRBJ2-7; maybe TRBD1 (5 bases). This CDR3 has 13 residues. With 1 base removed from V and 5 bases from J, the gap between germline ends came to 9 bases. The germline CDR1 and CDR2 sequences are SEHNR and FQNEAQ (reference sequence). In nucleotides, the CDR3 is TGTGCCAGCAGCTTAGGGGCACAGGACGAGCAGTACTTC. Its translation: CASSLGAQDEQYF.

The genes are TRBV30 and TRBJ2-2, with D perhaps matching TRBD1 (6 bases). The germline V gene encodes CDR1 GTSNPN and CDR2 SVGIG (reference sequence). CDR3 size: 13 residues. CDR3 sequence (DNA): TGTGTCACGGGACAAAGGCTCACCGGGGAGCTGTTTTTT. It encodes CVTGQRLTGELFF.

This rearrangement joins TRBV27 to TRBJ2-5; 9 bases line up with TRBD2. The germline CDR1 and CDR2 sequences are MNHEY and SMNVEV (reference sequence). V gave up 5 bases and J gave up 13 bases; unmatched junction bases: 11. This CDR3 spans 13 amino acids. The CDR3 nucleotides are TGTGCCAGCAGTCTCGCAGATAGCGGGAGACTGTACTTC. This sequence encodes CASSLADSGRLYF.

V gene TRBV5-1 combines with J gene TRBJ1-1, with no clear D. The CDR3 totals 15 residues. From germline, CDR1 is SGHRS and CDR2 YFSETQ. The V end lost 2 bases, the J end lost 2 bases, and 13 bases lay between the germline ends. This CDR3 reads CASSFGDTRNTEAFF. The DNA for the CDR3 is TGCGCCAGCAGCTTCGGCGATACTAGAAACACTGAAGCTTTCTTT.

CDR3 sequence: CASNHEVSGGYTF. The CDR3 DNA follows: TGTGCCAGCAACCACGAAGTATCGGGAGGCTACACCTTC. The rearrangement links TRBV2 to TRBJ1-2, with no clear D. This CDR3 is built from 13 residues. V lost 7 bases, J lost 8 bases, and 17 bases lay in between. The germline gives CDR1 SNHLY, CDR2 FYNNEI. Full variable domain (missing parts from reference TRBV2 and TRBJ1-2): EPEVTQTPSHQVTQMGQEVILRCVPISNHLYFYWYRQILGQKVEFLVSFYNNEISEKSEIFDDQFSVERPDGSNFTLKIRSTKLEDSAMYFCASNHEVSGGYTFGSGTRLTVV.

The rearrangement uses TRBV25-1 and TRBJ2-5; TRBD1 might be the D (6 bases). This CDR3 is built from 14 residues. Trimming stripped 4 bases from V and 5 bases from J, with 14 bases between. The germline gives CDR1 MGHDK, CDR2 SYGVNS. The CDR3 DNA follows: TGTGCCAGCAGTGCATACAGGGTTGGGGAGACCCAGTACTTC. It codes for CASSAYRVGETQYF.

This chain connects TRBV2 to TRBJ1-1; 8 bases line up with TRBD1. This CDR3 contains 13 residues. Germline lookup yields CDR1 SNHLY and CDR2 FYNNEI. V lost 10 bases and J lost 6; bases outside the gene matches: 10. The CDR3 nucleotides are TGTGCCACCTACCAGGGGGCGGGGGCTGAAGCTTTCTTT. Amino acid sequence: CATYQGAGAEAFF.

The V gene is TRBV3-1 (or the pseudogene TRBV3-2), the J gene TRBJ2-5; the D gene is possibly TRBD2 (7 bases). Trimming removed 1 base at V and 5 bases at J, with 11 bases between. Germline V gives CDR1 LGHDT, CDR2 YNNKEL (reference sequence). This CDR3 contains 14 residues. Here the CDR3 DNA reads TGTGCCAGCAGCCAAGTTGGCGGGGGCGAGACCCAGTACTTC. Translating gives CASSQVGGGETQYF.

This clone has just one count. This rearrangement joins TRBV4-2 to TRBJ2-3, with 7 bases fitting TRBD2. There are 19 residues in the CDR3. The J segment lost 6 bases and the V segment lost 1 base, leaving 19 bases of the junction unmatched. CDR1 LGHNA and CDR2 YNFKEQ come from the germline V gene. The CDR3 region has the DNA TGTGCCAGCAGCCAAGTAGGCCCAAAGGGCGGCGGGAGTGGGGATACGCAGTATTTT. Its translation: CASSQVGPKGGGSGDTQYF.

The V gene is TRBV5-1, the J gene TRBJ2-7, with 11 bases that match TRBD1. Germline assignment: CDR1 SGHRS and CDR2 YFSETQ. J gave up 6 bases and V 2 bases, and 10 bases lay outside the gene matches. The CDR3 has 16 amino acids. CDR3 in amino acids: CASSFRRTGGEAEQYF. CDR3 bases: TGCGCCAGCAGCTTCCGCCGGACAGGGGGCGAGGCCGAGCAGTACTTC.

This clone was seen a handful of times. The CDR3 loop is CASSVNLGEGETQYF. CDR3 DNA sequence: TGTGCCAGCAGTGTTAATTTGGGGGAGGGAGAGACCCAGTACTTC. The V call is TRBV9, the J call TRBJ2-5, with 7 bases identical to TRBD2. Losses at the gene ends were 5 bases for V and 4 bases for J; bases not matched to a gene: 11. Germline CDR1 reads SGDLS; CDR2 reads YYNGEE. The CDR3 sequence is 15 residues long.

The chain uses TRBV7-8 and TRBJ1-1, with no clear D. CDR1 and CDR2 from the germline V gene are SGHVS and FQNEAQ. The CDR3 has 13 residues. V lost 5 bases, J lost 4 bases, and 11 bases lay in between. CDR3 DNA sequence: TGTGCCAGCAGCGATCAACGGTCCACTGAAGCTTTCTTT. Amino acid sequence: CASSDQRSTEAFF.

The genes are TRBV5-1 and TRBJ2-6; D remains ambiguous. V dropped 0 bases and J dropped 0 bases, with 7 bases sitting between them. Germline V CDR1 and CDR2: SGHRS, YFSETQ. The CDR3 length is 16 residues. The CDR3 sequence is CASSLAAVSGANVLTF. Written as DNA, the CDR3 is TGCGCCAGCAGCTTGGCCGCGGTCTCTGGGGCCAACGTCCTGACTTTC. Based on the CDR3 plus reference TRBV5-1 and TRBJ2-6, the full variable domain is KAGVTQTPRYLIKTRGQQVTLSCSPISGHRSVSWYQQTPGQGLQFLFEYFSETQRNKGNFPGRFSGRQFSNSRSEMNVSTLELGDSALYLCASSLAAVSGANVLTFGAGSRLTVL.

The J gene is TRBJ1-2, the V gene TRBV28; 7 nucleotides agree with TRBD1. The CDR3 has 16 residues. V shed 5 bases and J 8 bases; nucleotides not matched to a gene: 17. Germline CDR1 is MDHEN and CDR2 is SYDVKM. This chain's CDR3 is CASSHGTALALRGYTF. DNA of the CDR3: TGTGCCAGCAGTCACGGGACAGCTCTTGCGCTCCGAGGCTACACCTTC.

This chain links TRBV11-2 with TRBJ1-6, with unresolved D. V lost 1 base, J lost 9 bases, and 16 bases lay in between. Germline assignment: CDR1 SGHAT and CDR2 FQNNGV. The CDR3 spans 16 residues. DNA for the CDR3: TGTGCCAGCAGCTTAGTTGGCCCCCAACGTGGTTCACCCCTCCACTTT. Its protein is CASSLVGPQRGSPLHF. The full variable domain, its missing parts supplied by reference TRBV11-2 and TRBJ1-6, is EAGVAQSPRYKIIEKRQSVAFWCNPISGHATLYWYQQILGQGPKLLIQFQNNGVVDDSQLPKDRFSAERLKGVDSTLKIQPAKLEDSAVYLCASSLVGPQRGSPLHFGNGTRLTVT.

The chain is built from TRBV4-2 and TRBJ1-4; 8 nucleotides agree with TRBD1. Germline V CDR1 and CDR2: LGHNA, YNFKEQ. The CDR3 covers 15 residues. V shed 2 bases, J shed 8 bases, and the junction held 7 bases outside the gene matches. CDR3 bases: TGTGCCAGCAGCCAACCCGGGACAGGAGCGGAAAAACTGTTTTTT. Its translation: CASSQPGTGAEKLFF.

The chain carries TRBV5-8 and TRBJ2-1, with TRBD2 matching over 7 bases. The V and J ends lost 4 bases and 6 bases, in that order; junction bases with no gene match: 13. Germline CDR1 reads SGHTS; CDR2 reads YDEGEE. The CDR3 extends over 16 amino acids. The CDR3 sequence: CASSLRLAAGGNEQFF. The CDR3 DNA reads as TGTGCCAGCAGCCTACGACTAGCCGCCGGGGGCAATGAGCAGTTCTTC.

The chain recombines TRBV5-6 with TRBJ1-1; D is perhaps TRBD1 (6 bases). Deletions cut 0 bases from V and 7 bases from J, with 13 bases between. CDR1 and CDR2 from the germline V gene are SGHDT and YYEEEE. There are 14 residues in the CDR3. In DNA, the CDR3 is TGTGCCAGCAGCTTGGCAGGGGCCCGCCTTGAAGCTTTCTTT. As protein: CASSLAGARLEAFF.

The rearrangement links TRBV6-2 or TRBV6-3 to TRBJ1-1, with 10 positions matching TRBD1. The germline V gene encodes CDR1 MNHEY and CDR2 SVGEGT. The CDR3 has 16 residues. The trim removed 6 bases at V and 4 bases at J, leaving 11 bases unmatched. The chain's CDR3 is CASRPSSGQGVTEAFF. The CDR3, as DNA: TGTGCCAGCAGGCCTTCTTCTGGACAGGGGGTCACTGAAGCTTTCTTT.

This rearrangement joins TRBV7-9 to TRBJ1-1; D ambiguous. The ends were cut back, 3 bases at V and 4 bases at J, with 3 bases in the middle. Germline CDR1 reads SEHNR; CDR2 reads FQNEAQ (reference sequence). The CDR3 extends over 11 amino acids. Here the CDR3 DNA reads TGTGCCAGCAGCTTCGGCACTGAAGCTTTCTTT. It yields the protein CASSFGTEAFF.

The rearrangement joins TRBV18 to TRBJ2-5; a possible D gene is TRBD2 (6 bases). The CDR3 extends over 15 amino acids. V shed 6 bases and J shed 2 bases, with 16 bases lying between them. Germline V lookup: CDR1 KGHSH, CDR2 LQKENI. In DNA, the CDR3 is TGTGCCAGCTCCCGAACCTCCGGGGGACAAGAGACCCAGTACTTC. Translated, it gives CASSRTSGGQETQYF.

This clone was seen only once. The V gene is TRBV5-1, the J gene TRBJ1-2; 7 bases line up with TRBD1. Per the germline V gene, CDR1 is SGHRS and CDR2 is YFSETQ. The ends lost 7 bases at V and 2 bases at J; junction bases unmatched: 5. There are 13 residues in the CDR3. The CDR3 DNA reads as TGCGCCAGCGGCGACAGGGACAACTATGGCTACACCTTC. It translates to CASGDRDNYGYTF.

The chain joins TRBV3-1 (or the pseudogene TRBV3-2) to TRBJ1-2; 7 positions agree with TRBD1. Trimming removed 1 base from V and 6 bases from J; junction bases left unmatched: 11. The CDR3 is made up of 16 amino acids. CDR1 and CDR2 (germline): LGHDT, YNNKEL (reference sequence). The CDR3 DNA sequence: TGTGCCAGCAGCCAAGCCAGCGGAGGGGGCACGAATGGCTACACCTTC. Translation gives CASSQASGGGTNGYTF.

A note on this clone: Other DNA sequences of this sample code for an identical CDR3. The chain couples TRBV28 to TRBJ1-1, with D unresolved. Trimming removed 2 bases at V and 4 bases at J, with 5 bases between. The CDR3 extends over 12 amino acids. Germline V gene sequence: CDR1 MDHEN, CDR2 SYDVKM. Here the CDR3 DNA reads TGTGCCAGCAGTTTAGCTAGCACTGAAGCTTTCTTT. Translated: CASSLASTEAFF.

The CDR3 region has the DNA TGTGCCAGTAGTATAAGAGTGGTTGCAACTAATGAAAAACTGTTTTTT. Translated: CASSIRVVATNEKLFF. The rearrangement uses TRBV19 and TRBJ1-4, with unresolved D. This CDR3 has 16 residues. The germline gives CDR1 LNHDA, CDR2 SQIVND (reference sequence). The V end lost 2 bases, the J end lost 0 bases, and 10 bases lay between the germline ends. The whole variable domain, remainder taken from reference TRBV19 and TRBJ1-4, is DGGITQSPKYLFRKEGQNVTLSCEQNLNHDAMYWYRQDPGQGLRLIYYSQIVNDFQKGDIAEGYSVSREKKESFPLTVTSAQKNPTAFYLCASSIRVVATNEKLFFGSGTQLSVL.

The chain uses TRBV30 and TRBJ1-1; D remains unclear. Germline CDR1 is GTSNPN and CDR2 is SVGIG (reference sequence). V lost 2 bases, J lost 0 bases, and 4 bases lay in between. The CDR3 covers 12 residues. For the CDR3, the DNA is TGTGCCTGGAGTTCTATGAACACTGAAGCTTTCTTT. This gives the protein CAWSSMNTEAFF.

The chain recombines TRBV18 with TRBJ1-1; the D gene is possibly TRBD1 (5 bases). The CDR3 has 15 amino acids. Germline V lookup: CDR1 KGHSH, CDR2 LQKENI. V shed 0 bases and J shed 4 bases, with 12 bases lying between them. The CDR3 here is CASSPPAGPITEAFF. DNA for the CDR3: TGTGCCAGCTCACCACCGGCGGGGCCCATCACTGAAGCTTTCTTT.

V usage is TRBV19 and J usage is TRBJ2-5; D ambiguous. The CDR3 totals 14 residues. Trimming left V 5 bases short and J 4 bases short, with 14 bases between. The germline CDR1 and CDR2 sequences are LNHDA and SQIVND (reference sequence). The CDR3 sequence: CASSLPESAETQYF. DNA of the CDR3: TGTGCCAGTAGTCTCCCTGAAAGCGCAGAGACCCAGTACTTC.

This sequence joins TRBV19 and TRBJ1-1; 7 nucleotides agree with TRBD1. The CDR3 is 18 residues long. Germline values: CDR1 LNHDA, CDR2 SQIVND (reference sequence). The ends lost 3 bases at V and 0 bases at J; junction bases unmatched: 13. CDR3 sequence reads: CASSILGVLQGMNTEAFF. The CDR3 bases are TGTGCCAGTAGTATTCTGGGAGTATTACAGGGGATGAACACTGAAGCTTTCTTT.

The gene calls are TRBV9 and TRBJ2-2; a possible D gene is TRBD1 (6 bases). Trimming stripped 4 bases from V and 0 bases from J, with 13 bases between. Germline CDR1 and CDR2: SGDLS and YYNGEE. The CDR3 extends over 16 amino acids. CDR3 nucleotide sequence: TGTGCCAGCAGCCCCCGTAGACAGGCGAACACCGGGGAGCTGTTTTTT. This gives the protein CASSPRRQANTGELFF.